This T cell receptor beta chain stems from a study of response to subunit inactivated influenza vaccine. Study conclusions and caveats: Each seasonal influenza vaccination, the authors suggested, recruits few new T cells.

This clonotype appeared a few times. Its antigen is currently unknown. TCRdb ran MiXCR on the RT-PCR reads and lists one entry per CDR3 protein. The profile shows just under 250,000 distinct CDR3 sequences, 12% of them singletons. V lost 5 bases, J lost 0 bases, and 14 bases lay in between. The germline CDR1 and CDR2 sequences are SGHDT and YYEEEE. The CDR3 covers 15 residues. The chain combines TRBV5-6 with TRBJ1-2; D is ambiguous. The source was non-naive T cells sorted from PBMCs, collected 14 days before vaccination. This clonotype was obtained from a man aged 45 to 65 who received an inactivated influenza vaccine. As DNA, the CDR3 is TGTGCCAGCAGTGCTCCGGGCCGAGCTAACTATGGCTACACCTTC. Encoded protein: CASSAPGRANYGYTF.